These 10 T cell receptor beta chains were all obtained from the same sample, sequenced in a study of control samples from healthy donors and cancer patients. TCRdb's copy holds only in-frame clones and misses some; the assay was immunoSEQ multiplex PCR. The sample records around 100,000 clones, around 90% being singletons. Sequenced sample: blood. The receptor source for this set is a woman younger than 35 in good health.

The CDR3 loop reads CASSTYLAGIQETQYF. DNA of the CDR3: TGTGCCAGCAGCACCTATTTAGCGGGTATCCAAGAGACCCAGTACTTC. The genes are TRBV11-3 and TRBJ2-5, with 7 bases identical to TRBD2. The germline gives CDR1 SGHNT, CDR2 YENEEA. The ends lost 5 bases at V and 1 base at J; junction bases unmatched: 10. The CDR3 spans 16 residues.

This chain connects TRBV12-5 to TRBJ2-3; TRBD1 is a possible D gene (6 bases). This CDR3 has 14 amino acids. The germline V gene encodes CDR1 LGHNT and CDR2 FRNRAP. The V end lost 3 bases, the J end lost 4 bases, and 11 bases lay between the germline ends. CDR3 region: CASGFTGIADTQYF. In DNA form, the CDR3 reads TGTGCTAGTGGTTTCACAGGGATTGCAGATACGCAGTATTTT.

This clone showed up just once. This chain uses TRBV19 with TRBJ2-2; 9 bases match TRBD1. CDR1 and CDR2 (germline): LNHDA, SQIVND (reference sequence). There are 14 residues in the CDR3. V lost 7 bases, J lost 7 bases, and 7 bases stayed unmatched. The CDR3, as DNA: TGTGCCAGTAATCTACAGGGGGCTGGCGGGGAGCTGTTTTTT. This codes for CASNLQGAGGELFF.

DNA of the CDR3: TGTGCCAGCAGCTTAAGTAGCGGTGGGGATACGCAGTATTTT. Amino acids: CASSLSSGGDTQYF. This chain uses TRBV7-2 with TRBJ2-3, with a possible D match to TRBD2 (6 bases). Germline-derived CDR1 and CDR2 are SGHTA and FQGNSA. The V and J ends lost 2 bases and 6 bases respectively, with 12 bases between them. This CDR3 comprises 14 residues.

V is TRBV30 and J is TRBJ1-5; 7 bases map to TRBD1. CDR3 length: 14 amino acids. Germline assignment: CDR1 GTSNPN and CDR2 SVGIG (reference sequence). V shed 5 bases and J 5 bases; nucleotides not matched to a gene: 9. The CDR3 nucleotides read TGTGCCTGGCGTCTAACAGGGGTCCATCAGCCCCAGCATTTT. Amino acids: CAWRLTGVHQPQHF.

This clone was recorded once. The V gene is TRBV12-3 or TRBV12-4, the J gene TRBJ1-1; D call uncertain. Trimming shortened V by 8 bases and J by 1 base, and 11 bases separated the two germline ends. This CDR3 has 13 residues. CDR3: CASGMKGNTEAFF. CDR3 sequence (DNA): TGTGCCAGCGGCATGAAGGGGAACACTGAAGCTTTCTTT.

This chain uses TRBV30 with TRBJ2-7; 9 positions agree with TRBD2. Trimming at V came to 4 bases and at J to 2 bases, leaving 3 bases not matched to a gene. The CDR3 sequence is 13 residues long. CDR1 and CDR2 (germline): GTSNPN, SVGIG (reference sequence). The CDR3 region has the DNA TGTGCCTGGAACCCTAGCGGGACCTACGAGCAGTACTTC. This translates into CAWNPSGTYEQYF.

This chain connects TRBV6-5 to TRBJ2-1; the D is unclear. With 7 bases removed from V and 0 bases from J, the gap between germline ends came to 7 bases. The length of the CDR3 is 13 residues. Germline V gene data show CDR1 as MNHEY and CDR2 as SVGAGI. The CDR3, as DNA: TGTGCCAGCAAGGCTATCTCCTACAATGAGCAGTTCTTC. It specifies CASKAISYNEQFF.

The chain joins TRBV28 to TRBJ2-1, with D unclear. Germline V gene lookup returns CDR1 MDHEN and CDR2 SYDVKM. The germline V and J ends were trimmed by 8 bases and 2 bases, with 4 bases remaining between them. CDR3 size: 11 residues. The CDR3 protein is CASHPYNEQFF. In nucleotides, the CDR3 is TGTGCCAGCCATCCCTACAATGAGCAGTTCTTC.

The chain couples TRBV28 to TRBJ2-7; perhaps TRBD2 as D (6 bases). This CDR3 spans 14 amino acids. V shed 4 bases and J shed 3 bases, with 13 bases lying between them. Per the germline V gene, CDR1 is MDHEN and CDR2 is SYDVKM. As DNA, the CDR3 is TGTGCCAGCAGTTCCGGGACTTTTGACTACGAGCAGTACTTC. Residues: CASSSGTFDYEQYF.